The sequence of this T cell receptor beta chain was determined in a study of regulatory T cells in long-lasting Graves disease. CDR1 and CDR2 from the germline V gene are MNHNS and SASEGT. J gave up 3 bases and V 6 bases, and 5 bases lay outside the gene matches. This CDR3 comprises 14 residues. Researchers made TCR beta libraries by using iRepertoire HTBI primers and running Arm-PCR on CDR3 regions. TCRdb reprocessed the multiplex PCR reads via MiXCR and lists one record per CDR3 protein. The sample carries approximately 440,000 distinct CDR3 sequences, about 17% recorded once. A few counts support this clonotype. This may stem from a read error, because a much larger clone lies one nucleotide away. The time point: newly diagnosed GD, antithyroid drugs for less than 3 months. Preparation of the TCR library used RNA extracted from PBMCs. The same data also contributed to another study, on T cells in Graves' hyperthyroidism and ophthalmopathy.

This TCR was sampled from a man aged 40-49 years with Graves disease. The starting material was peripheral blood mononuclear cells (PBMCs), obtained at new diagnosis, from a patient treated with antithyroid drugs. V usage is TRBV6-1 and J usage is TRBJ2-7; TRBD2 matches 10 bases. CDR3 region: CASRGVAGGYEQYF. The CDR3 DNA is TGTGCCAGCAGGGGAGTAGCGGGAGGCTACGAGCAGTACTTC.